This entry lists 20 T cell receptor beta chains sequenced from one sample in a study of vaccination and CD4 T cells after COVID-19 (dated by TCRdb to the early 2020s). To prepare the library, PCR was applied. Sequencing instrument: Illumina iSeq 100. TCR sequencing of DNA from cultured CD4+ T cells used the Oncomine TCR Beta short-read assay at the Johns Hopkins FTIC core. TCRdb trimmed the raw reads at Q25, called clones with MiXCR and kept productive beta chains. Identical CDR3 protein sequences are pooled into one entry, listed with their most common genes and DNA. The sample includes about 1,700 distinct CDR3 sequences, with approximately 70% observed a single time. The ten largest clones add up to over 30% of the sample. The treatment or condition label for this specimen denotes: roughly nine-day PBMC culture with coronavirus spike peptide pools or control peptides (ViraFEST assay). The antigens these receptors bind are not known.

This specimen was CD4+ T cells from blood, cultured in vitro, taken after SARS-CoV-2 vaccination. These receptors all stem from a human donor who had recovered from COVID-19.

The rearrangement links TRBV7-2 to TRBJ2-5; D is perhaps TRBD1 or TRBD2 (5 bases each). The CDR3 consists of 13 residues. Germline V CDR1 and CDR2: SGHTA, FQGNSA. V gave up 0 bases and J gave up 7 bases, with 9 bases separating them. The CDR3: CASSLAGVGTQYF. The CDR3 DNA follows: TGTGCCAGCAGCTTAGCGGGGGTGGGGACCCAGTACTTC. The full variable domain, its missing parts supplied by reference TRBV7-2 and TRBJ2-5, is GAGVSQSPSNKVTEKGKDVELRCDPISGHTALYWYRQSLGQGLEFLIYFQGNSAPDKSGLPSDRFSAERTGGSVSTLTIQRTQQEDSAVYLCASSLAGVGTQYFGPGTRLLVL.

The J gene is TRBJ2-7, the V gene TRBV7-2, with 14 nucleotides matching TRBD2. This CDR3 spans 17 amino acids. Germline CDR1 reads SGHTA; CDR2 reads FQGNSA. V lost 4 bases to trimming and J lost 0 bases; unmatched junction nucleotides: 5. The CDR3 DNA follows: TGTGCCAGCAGCTCTGGACTAGCGGGGGGAAGCTCCTACGAGCAGTACTTC. Translated, it gives CASSSGLAGGSSYEQYF.

In the case of this clonotype: One junction end does not reproduce the germline sequence, and a read error may be involved. The CDR3 DNA is TGTACCAGCAGCTTAGTGGCGGGGTGGGACACAGATACGCAGTATTTT. It translates to CTSSLVAGWDTDTQYF. The V gene is TRBV7-8, the J gene TRBJ2-3, with D possibly matching TRBD2 (6 bases). Germline lookup yields CDR1 SGHVS and CDR2 FQNEAQ. The CDR3 is 16 amino acids.

The CDR3 bases are TGTGCCAGCAGCTCGGGAATGAGGGGACACGATTATGGCTACACCTTC. It translates to CASSSGMRGHDYGYTF. V is TRBV5-4 and J is TRBJ1-2, with TRBD1 as a possible D gene (6 bases). This CDR3 comprises 16 residues. Germline lookup yields CDR1 SGHNT and CDR2 YYREEE (reference sequence). The ends were cut back, 3 bases at V and 5 bases at J, with 20 bases in the middle.

This chain connects TRBV20-1 to TRBJ2-7; TRBD2 might be the D (6 bases). Trimming took 5 bases from V and 4 from J, leaving 18 bases between them. The CDR3 totals 14 residues. Germline CDR1 reads DFQATT; CDR2 reads SNEGSKA (reference sequence). The chain's CDR3 is CSASRLDPIYEQYF. CDR3 nucleotide sequence: TGCAGTGCTTCCAGACTAGACCCCATTTACGAGCAGTACTTC.

The chain recombines TRBV20-1 with TRBJ1-1; 7 nucleotides line up with TRBD1. This CDR3 is built from 16 residues. From germline, CDR1 is DFQATT and CDR2 SNEGSKA (reference sequence). J gave up 2 bases and V 0 bases, and 9 bases lay outside the gene matches. The CDR3 nucleotides are TGCAGTGCTAGAGACAAGAGGGACAGAACCAACACTGAAGCTTTCTTT. Protein: CSARDKRDRTNTEAFF.

The chain is built from TRBV3-1 and TRBJ1-2; 8 bases are shared with TRBD1. Unmatched junction bases numbered 3, after V lost 3 bases and J lost 6 bases. This CDR3 is built from 13 residues. Germline V lookup: CDR1 LGHDT, CDR2 YNNKEL (reference sequence). CDR3 in amino acids: CASSQGGQDGYTF. The DNA for the CDR3 is TGTGCCAGCAGCCAGGGGGGACAGGATGGCTACACCTTC.

The gene calls are TRBV18 and TRBJ2-7; maybe TRBD2 (6 bases). The germline V and J ends were trimmed by 2 bases and 7 bases, with 15 bases remaining between them. The CDR3 length is 14 residues. Per the germline V gene, CDR1 is KGHSH and CDR2 is LQKENI. CDR3 sequence (DNA): TGTGCCAGCTCACCAGGAGGGGCTCCCGTGGAGCAGTACTTC. Residues: CASSPGGAPVEQYF. Looking up the rest from reference TRBV18 and TRBJ2-7 gives the full variable domain: NAGVMQNPRHLVRRRGQEARLRCSPMKGHSHVYWYRQLPEEGLKFMVYLQKENIIDESGMPKERFSAEFPKEGPSILRIQQVVRGDSAAYFCASSPGGAPVEQYFGPGTRLTVT.

The sample holds a few counts of this clonotype. In nucleotides, the CDR3 is TGTGCCTGGAGTTCGAACTACGAGCAGTACTTC. Its translation: CAWSSNYEQYF. The J gene is TRBJ2-7, the V gene TRBV30; D not certain. The ends were cut back, 2 bases at V and 3 bases at J, with 5 bases in the middle. CDR1 is GTSNPN, CDR2 SVGIG, per germline (reference sequence). There are 11 residues in the CDR3.

V is TRBV6-5 and J is TRBJ1-5, with TRBD1 as a possible D gene (6 bases). This CDR3 spans 16 amino acids. V was pared by 7 bases and J by 2 bases, with 18 bases between. Per germline, CDR1 MNHEY and CDR2 SVGAGI. CDR3 DNA: TGTGCCAGCAATTATAACAGGGCTTTCGGCAATCAGCCCCAGCATTTT. This codes for CASNYNRAFGNQPQHF.

V usage is TRBV7-2 and J usage is TRBJ1-3; D is perhaps TRBD1 (5 bases). Germline V CDR1 and CDR2: SGHTA, FQGNSA. The V and J ends lost 7 bases and 4 bases respectively, with 17 bases between them. This CDR3 has 15 amino acids. CDR3 nucleotide sequence: TGTGCCAGCACCCAAACGGCAGGGTGGGGAAACACCATATATTTT. Protein sequence: CASTQTAGWGNTIYF.

The chain couples TRBV6-5 to TRBJ1-2; D is possibly TRBD1 (5 bases). The CDR3 is 13 amino acids. V was clipped by 3 bases and J by 3 bases, with 8 bases between them. Germline V gene data show CDR1 as MNHEY and CDR2 as SVGAGI. The CDR3 coding sequence is TGTGCCAGCAGTTATGGGGGATACTATGGCTACACCTTC. Protein product: CASSYGGYYGYTF.

This chain uses TRBV7-2 with TRBJ1-2, with D possibly matching TRBD1 (6 bases). This CDR3 is 16 amino acids long. Germline values: CDR1 SGHTA, CDR2 FQGNSA. The V end lost 5 bases, the J end lost 4 bases, and 20 bases lay between the germline ends. CDR3 sequence reads: CASSQEAGAYGYGYTF. The CDR3 coding sequence is TGTGCCAGCAGCCAAGAGGCAGGGGCGTATGGCTATGGCTACACCTTC.

This clonotype came up a few times. This chain connects TRBV6-1 to TRBJ2-7; 10 positions match TRBD2. This CDR3 has 15 residues. Germline CDR1 MNHNS, CDR2 SASEGT. V shed 5 bases, J shed 5 bases, and the junction held 9 bases outside the gene matches. The CDR3 DNA follows: TGTGCCAGCAGTCTAGCGGGAGTCCCTGTCGACGAGCAGTACTTC. Its protein product is CASSLAGVPVDEQYF.

The genes are TRBV2 and TRBJ2-7, with a tentative D call TRBD1 (6 bases). Germline lookup yields CDR1 SNHLY and CDR2 FYNNEI. The CDR3 is 12 residues long. Trimming left V 5 bases short and J 5 bases short, with 10 bases between. DNA for the CDR3: TGTGCCAGCAGTTCAGGGGAAGACGAGCAGTACTTC. Its protein product is CASSSGEDEQYF. Looking up the rest from reference TRBV2 and TRBJ2-7 gives the full variable domain: EPEVTQTPSHQVTQMGQEVILRCVPISNHLYFYWYRQILGQKVEFLVSFYNNEISEKSEIFDDQFSVERPDGSNFTLKIRSTKLEDSAMYFCASSSGEDEQYFGPGTRLTVT.

This clonotype was recorded only once. The V call is TRBV6-1, the J call TRBJ1-5; D possibly corresponds to TRBD1 (5 bases). The CDR3 totals 13 residues. Germline CDR1 and CDR2: MNHNS and SASEGT. V was cut by 0 bases and J by 7 bases, with 7 bases left in between. CDR3 nucleotide sequence: TGTGCCAGCAGTGAAGCGGGGCGCCAGCCCCAGCATTTT. The encoded protein is CASSEAGRQPQHF.

The V call is TRBV6-1, the J call TRBJ1-1, with 11 bases fitting TRBD1. The CDR3 totals 14 residues. The V segment lost 8 bases and the J segment 11 bases; nucleotides outside the gene matches: 13. Germline V lookup: CDR1 MNHNS, CDR2 SASEGT. The CDR3 protein is CASVKTGTGGSAFF. The CDR3 DNA sequence: TGTGCCAGCGTCAAAACCGGGACAGGGGGTTCGGCTTTCTTT.

V gene TRBV10-3 combines with J gene TRBJ1-1; tentative D call: TRBD1 (5 bases). The ends were cut back, 2 bases at V and 5 bases at J, with 12 bases in the middle. There are 14 residues in the CDR3. The germline V gene encodes CDR1 ENHRY and CDR2 SYGVKD. CDR3 amino acids: CAISEGRVKTEAFF. CDR3 DNA sequence: TGTGCCATCAGTGAGGGCAGGGTCAAGACTGAAGCTTTCTTT.

The chain carries TRBV10-3 and TRBJ2-5, with TRBD1 identical over 10 bases. The germline V gene has CDR1 ENHRY and CDR2 SYGVKD. The CDR3 spans 15 residues. V lost 2 bases, J lost 2 bases, and 2 bases stayed unmatched. CDR3: CAISEGDRGQETQYF. The CDR3 nucleotides are TGTGCCATCAGTGAGGGGGACAGGGGTCAAGAGACCCAGTACTTC.

This chain joins TRBV24-1 and TRBJ1-5; D is perhaps TRBD1 (5 bases). This CDR3 contains 14 residues. Per germline, CDR1 KGHDR and CDR2 SFDVKD. V lost 3 bases, J lost 3 bases, and 8 bases lay in between. DNA for the CDR3: TGTGCCACCAGTGATCGACAGCACAATCAGCCCCAGCATTTT. It codes for CATSDRQHNQPQHF.